This T cell receptor (beta chain) was identified during a study of PD-L1 blockade in urothelial cancer. Across the whole study: Males with urothelial cancer arising in the bladder constituted about nine tenths of the roughly 30 patients. Blood analysis occurred 3 weeks (second dose) and 6 weeks after treatment start. Blood yielded a median of approximately 130,000 T cells per sample.

Patients suffered from locally advanced or metastatic urothelial carcinoma. In regard to this clone: A junction end diverges from the germline sequence, so it may reflect a read error.

Measured with immunoSEQ multiplex PCR; TCRdb has only the in-frame clones, and not every one. Among around 40,000 clones listed, roughly 90% were seen once. In germline, CDR1 is SGHTA, CDR2 FQGNSA. The CDR3 runs 15 residues. The J gene is TRBJ2-1, the V gene TRBV7-2; the match to TRBD2 covers 11 bases. This clonotype was obtained from a man in his sixties with urothelial cancer. Sample: PBMCs, taken around atezolizumab (anti-PD-L1) treatment. CDR3 sequence reads: CASSLAGGTYNEQFF. The CDR3 DNA sequence: TGTGCCAGCAGCCTAGCGGGAGGTACCTACAATGAGCAGTTCTTC.